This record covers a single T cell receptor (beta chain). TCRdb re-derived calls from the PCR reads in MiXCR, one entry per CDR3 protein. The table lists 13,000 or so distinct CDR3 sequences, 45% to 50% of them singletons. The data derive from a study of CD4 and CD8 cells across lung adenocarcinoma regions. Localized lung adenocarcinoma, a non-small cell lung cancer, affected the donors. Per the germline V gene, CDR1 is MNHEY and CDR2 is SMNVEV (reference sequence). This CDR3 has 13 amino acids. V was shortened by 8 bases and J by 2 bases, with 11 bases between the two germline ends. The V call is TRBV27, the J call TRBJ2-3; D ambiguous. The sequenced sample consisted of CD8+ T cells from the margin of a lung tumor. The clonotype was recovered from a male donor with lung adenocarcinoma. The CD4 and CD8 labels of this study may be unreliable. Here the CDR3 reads CASGPSDTDTQYF. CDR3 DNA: TGTGCCAGCGGTCCAAGTGACACAGATACGCAGTATTTT.